This T cell receptor beta chain is from a study of sequential checkpoint blockade in melanoma. Across the study: Patients were randomized 1:1 to nivolumab-then-ipilimumab or ipilimumab-then-nivolumab first-line.

Treatment indicated: randomized to nivolumab then ipilimumab (arm A) or the reverse (arm B). None of the patients previously received DNA-damaging chemotherapy. Assay: immunoSEQ multiplex PCR; the TCRdb copy retains only in-frame clones and omits some. The sample shows about 20,000 clones, roughly 82% of them seen only once. The sequence came from a human donor with melanoma. Sequencing used CD8+ T cells sorted from blood (inferred from file names), obtained from a patient given nivolumab and ipilimumab in sequence.

The CDR3 DNA reads as TGCGCCAGCAGCTTGGCCGGGGAACCAAGCTCTGGGGCCAACGTCCTGACTTTC. This translates into CASSLAGEPSSGANVLTF. The chain links TRBV5-1 to TRBJ2-6, with a tentative D call TRBD2 (5 bases). V lost 0 bases and J 0 bases, leaving 13 bases between the germline ends. CDR3 length: 18 residues. Germline V CDR1 and CDR2: SGHRS, YFSETQ.